This T cell receptor (beta chain) was profiled in a study of shared T cell receptors in the human thymus. From germline, CDR1 is MRHNA and CDR2 SNTAGT. The CDR3 consists of 17 residues. Trimming at V came to 7 bases and at J to 9 bases, leaving 16 bases not matched to a gene. TCRdb's copy holds only in-frame clones and misses some; the assay was immunoSEQ multiplex PCR. The repertoire holds some 700,000 clones, 88% seen once, with over 0.008% in the top ten. The same specimen was also included in a second study, on human thymus T cells. That study adds: The thymus tissue came from resections taken during corrective heart surgery. Repertoires sampled from thymus and blood appeared biased in V and J gene usage.

The sample consisted of thymocytes. This sequence originates from a boy in the first two years of life with a congenital heart defect. This chain joins TRBV6-4 and TRBJ2-1; 12 nucleotides align to TRBD2. The CDR3: CASTPDGLAGTSGEQFF. The CDR3 DNA follows: TGTGCCAGCACCCCGGACGGACTAGCGGGGACCTCGGGTGAGCAGTTCTTC.